The 3 T cell receptor beta chains in this list originate from one sample, sequenced in a study of T cells in Graves' hyperthyroidism and ophthalmopathy. Amplification of TCR beta CDR3 regions used RNA as the template. The HTBI primer set drove a first-round RT-PCR of the TCR CDR3. TCRdb fed the multiplex PCR reads into MiXCR, producing one record per CDR3 protein. The sample has some 370,000 distinct CDR3 sequences, approximately 17% seen once; the top ten hold 30% to 40%. Sequenced sample: blood. These receptors were obtained from a woman aged 30 to 39 with Graves' hyperthyroidism that later progressed to Graves' ophthalmopathy.

CDR3 protein: CATSDLSPNGETQYF. In DNA, the CDR3 is TGTGCCACCAGTGATTTGTCCCCTAATGGGGAGACCCAGTACTTC. The chain recombines TRBV24-1 with TRBJ2-5; no clear D gene. Germline loops: CDR1 KGHDR, CDR2 SFDVKD. V was trimmed by 0 bases and J by 5 bases, leaving 12 bases between them. The CDR3 is made up of 15 amino acids.

As regards this clonotype: A much larger clone sits a single nucleotide away, making a read error possible. The genes are TRBV19 and TRBJ1-5; D possibly corresponds to TRBD1 (5 bases). This CDR3 is 15 amino acids long. Germline CDR1 LNHDA, CDR2 SQIVND (reference sequence). As DNA, the CDR3 is TGTGCCAGTAGTGTAGATCGAGGGGCGCGGCAGCCCCAGCATTTT. Translated: CASSVDRGARQPQHF.

In its sample, this clonotype was seen many times. The chain has TRBV10-3 and TRBJ2-3; 7 nucleotides line up with TRBD1. This CDR3 has 16 amino acids. Trimming removed 0 bases from V and 2 bases from J; junction bases left unmatched: 5. The germline V gene encodes CDR1 ENHRY and CDR2 SYGVKD. CDR3: CAISESGQRPTDTQYF. The CDR3 DNA reads as TGTGCCATCAGTGAGTCGGGACAGCGTCCCACAGATACGCAGTATTTT.